A selection of T cell receptor beta chains follows, all from one sample in a study of T cell repertoires in cytomegalovirus infection. Using its own MiXCR run on the reads, TCRdb lists one record per CDR3 protein. The data hold 250,000 to 300,000 distinct CDR3 sequences, with 25% observed a single time. Sequencing input: PBMCs. The receptor set was obtained from a human donor in good health (CMV status not recorded). Some clones in this sample may be carry-over from other donors' samples. The CDR3 runs from the conserved cysteine through the conserved F or W. The D gene is left open where the match is weak. Clone size is shown for a subset of rows, as once, few, many or a class of expanded clone.

d_gene | abundance | j_gene | len | v_gene | CDR3aa | CDR3nt
TRBD2 | many | TRBJ2-1 | 15 | TRBV7-2 | CASSRTSGRTIEQFF | TGTGCCAGCAGCCGGACTAGCGGGAGAACAATCGAGCAGTTCTTC
NA | many | TRBJ2-3 | 13 | TRBV11-1 | CASSPTHQDTQYF | TGTGCCAGCAGCCCCACCCATCAGGATACGCAGTATTTT
TRBD1 | many | TRBJ1-1 | 15 | TRBV5-4 | CASSRSGQLNTEAFF | TGTGCCAGCAGCCGCTCGGGACAGCTAAACACTGAAGCTTTCTTT
NA | NA | TRBJ2-7 | 14 | TRBV28 | CASSPPGPVYEQYF | TGTGCCAGCAGCCCTCCGGGCCCCGTCTACGAGCAGTACTTC
TRBD2 | few | TRBJ2-2 | 15 | TRBV2 | CASGLAGGRAGELFF | TGTGCCAGCGGACTAGCGGGAGGGCGCGCCGGGGAGCTGTTTTTT
NA | many | TRBJ2-1 | 13 | TRBV7-2 | CASSSGTTSEQFF | TGTGCCAGCAGCTCAGGGACAACTTCTGAGCAGTTCTTC
TRBD2 | NA | TRBJ2-3 | 15 | TRBV5-6 | CASSLNREGTDTQYF | TGTGCCAGCAGCCTGAACCGGGAGGGCACAGATACGCAGTATTTT
NA | NA | TRBJ2-7 | 15 | TRBV4-3 | CASSQVPGQSYEQYF | TGCGCCAGCAGCCAAGTTCCAGGGCAGTCCTACGAGCAGTACTTC
TRBD2 | NA | TRBJ2-1 | 17 | TRBV19 | CASSHLGAGGPYNEQFF | TGTGCCAGTAGCCACCTTGGAGCGGGAGGGCCCTACAATGAGCAGTTCTTC
NA | many | TRBJ2-7 | 13 | TRBV19 | CASSGPSSYEQYF | TGTGCCAGTAGTGGTCCCTCCTCCTACGAGCAGTACTTC
NA | NA | TRBJ1-5 | 18 | TRBV4-1 | CASSQEWPRREDNQPQHF | TGCGCCAGCAGCCAAGAGTGGCCTCGGAGGGAGGACAATCAGCCCCAGCATTTT
TRBD1 | NA | TRBJ2-3 | 15 | TRBV11-2 | CASSRGQQDTDTQYF | TGTGCCAGCAGCCGGGGACAGCAAGACACAGATACGCAGTATTTT
NA | many | TRBJ2-2 | 13 | TRBV11-2 | CASSSLFPGELFF | TGTGCCAGCAGCTCCCTTTTTCCCGGGGAGCTGTTTTTT
NA | many | TRBJ2-3 | 13 | TRBV7-9 | CASSLAELDTQYF | TGTGCCAGCAGCTTAGCTGAGTTGGATACGCAGTATTTT
TRBD1 | NA | TRBJ2-1 | 15 | TRBV11-2 | CASRFPGQGGNEQFF | TGTGCCAGCAGATTTCCGGGACAGGGTGGGAATGAGCAGTTCTTC
TRBD1 | many | TRBJ1-5 | 15 | TRBV11-2 | CASSLRTGPNQPQHF | TGTGCCAGCAGCCTCCGGACAGGGCCCAATCAGCCCCAGCATTTT
NA | NA | TRBJ2-3 | 14 | TRBV20-1 | CSATPAEGTDTQYF | TGCAGTGCCACCCCGGCGGAGGGGACAGATACGCAGTATTTT
TRBD1 | NA | TRBJ2-7 | 11 | TRBV6-2/TRBV6-3 | CASSNRQGQYF | TGTGCCAGCAGTAATAGACAGGGGCAGTACTTC
NA | NA | TRBJ2-4 | 14 | TRBV29-1 | CSVNRDPTMNIQYF | TGCAGCGTGAACCGGGACCCTACAATGAACATTCAGTACTTC
NA | many | TRBJ1-1 | 13 | TRBV7-6 | CASSPSMNTEAFF | TGTGCCAGCAGCCCAAGTATGAACACTGAAGCTTTCTTT
NA | NA | TRBJ1-1 | 13 | TRBV7-9 | CASSLVRDGEAFF | TGTGCCAGCAGCTTAGTGAGGGACGGAGAAGCTTTCTTT
TRBD1 | few | TRBJ2-1 | 15 | TRBV30 | CAWTRQGAFYNEQFF | TGTGCCTGGACCCGACAGGGGGCCTTCTACAATGAGCAGTTCTTC
NA | few | TRBJ2-7 | 14 | TRBV20-1 | CSAPAPDRNYEQYF | TGCAGTGCCCCTGCCCCGGACAGAAACTACGAGCAGTACTTC
TRBD1 | many | TRBJ2-3 | 15 | TRBV7-6 | CASSAWTGEADTQYF | TGTGCCAGCAGCGCGTGGACAGGGGAGGCAGATACGCAGTATTTT
NA | NA | TRBJ1-2 | 13 | TRBV30 | CAWSPDGNYGYTF | TGTGCCTGGAGTCCGGACGGTAACTATGGCTACACCTTC
NA | NA | TRBJ2-7 | 15 | TRBV6-1 | CASSSRDLYSYEQYF | TGTGCCAGCAGTTCCCGGGACCTTTACTCCTACGAGCAGTACTTC
TRBD1 | many | TRBJ1-1 | 16 | TRBV28 | CASTTTGGARNTEAFF | TGTGCCAGCACTACAACAGGGGGCGCGAGGAACACTGAAGCTTTCTTT
NA | NA | TRBJ1-1 | 14 | TRBV14 | CASTRSYTNTEAFF | TGTGCCAGCACCCGTTCCTACACGAACACTGAAGCTTTCTTT
NA | few | TRBJ2-7 | 14 | TRBV7-6 | CASSLRRGSDEQYF | TGTGCCAGCAGCTTACGAAGGGGGTCGGACGAGCAGTACTTC
TRBD1 | many | TRBJ2-7 | 17 | TRBV5-5 | CASSLRRGQGASHEQYF | TGTGCCAGCAGCTTGCGGAGAGGGCAGGGGGCGAGCCACGAGCAGTACTTC
NA | many | TRBJ1-5 | 14 | TRBV7-2 | CASSWGRSNQPQHF | TGTGCCAGCAGCTGGGGTCGTAGCAATCAGCCCCAGCATTTT
NA | many | TRBJ2-5 | 14 | TRBV7-7 | CASSLGGRQETQYF | TGTGCCAGCAGCTTAGGGGGCAGACAAGAGACCCAGTACTTC
NA | few | TRBJ2-7 | 14 | TRBV29-1 | CSVGTGPRPYEQYF | TGCAGCGTCGGTACAGGCCCGAGACCTTACGAGCAGTACTTC
NA | NA | TRBJ1-1 | 15 | TRBV10-3 | CAALGTTTGWTEAFF | TGTGCCGCGCTTGGGACCACGACGGGTTGGACTGAAGCTTTCTTT
TRBD2 | few | TRBJ2-7 | 15 | TRBV7-2 | CASSFGLAGLGEQYF | TGTGCCAGCAGCTTCGGACTAGCGGGACTAGGGGAGCAGTACTTC
TRBD2 | NA | TRBJ2-3 | 16 | TRBV7-3 | CASSLGGRTGTDTQYF | TGTGCCAGCAGCTTAGGCGGGAGGACCGGCACAGATACGCAGTATTTT
TRBD2 | many | TRBJ2-5 | 15 | TRBV7-2 | CASSKREGPLEAQYF | TGTGCCAGCAGCAAGCGGGAGGGTCCCCTCGAGGCCCAGTACTTC
TRBD2 | few | TRBJ2-1 | 14 | TRBV6-1 | CASDRLAGVGEQFF | TGTGCCAGCGACAGACTAGCGGGAGTAGGGGAGCAGTTCTTC
NA | many | TRBJ2-6 | 16 | TRBV7-3 | CASSLAGSSGANVLTF | TGTGCCAGCAGCTTAGCAGGGAGCTCTGGGGCCAACGTCCTGACTTTC
NA | medium-sized | TRBJ1-4 | 14 | TRBV7-2 | CASSLARPAGKLFF | TGTGCCAGCAGCTTAGCGCGGCCCGCGGGAAAACTGTTTTTT
NA | NA | TRBJ2-7 | 12 | TRBV29-1 | CSVAQEIYEQYF | TGCAGCGTTGCTCAGGAAATCTACGAGCAGTACTTC
TRBD2 | NA | TRBJ2-1 | 17 | TRBV11-3 | CASSELKTSGMVNEQFF | TGTGCCAGCAGCGAGCTCAAGACTAGCGGGATGGTCAATGAGCAGTTCTTC
TRBD2 | many | TRBJ2-5 | 15 | TRBV5-1 | CASSVGLAGQETQYF | TGCGCCAGCAGCGTGGGACTAGCGGGTCAAGAGACCCAGTACTTC
TRBD2 | many | TRBJ2-2 | 15 | TRBV7-2 | CASSTAGGAGGELFF | TGTGCCAGCAGCACCGCCGGGGGGGCCGGCGGGGAGCTGTTTTTT
TRBD2 | NA | TRBJ2-7 | 15 | TRBV6-2/TRBV6-3 | CASSYELGTSYEQYF | TGTGCCAGCAGTTACGAACTTGGGACTAGCTACGAGCAGTACTTC
NA | many | TRBJ2-7 | 14 | TRBV28 | CASSFVGVSYEQYF | TGTGCCAGCAGCTTTGTTGGTGTCTCCTACGAGCAGTACTTC
NA | NA | TRBJ2-3 | 13 | TRBV6-6 | CASSKDWEDTQYF | TGTGCCAGCAGTAAGGACTGGGAAGATACGCAGTATTTT
NA | once | TRBJ1-2 | 16 | TRBV5-1 | CASSSRARQFNYGYTF | TGCGCCAGCAGCTCCCGGGCCCGCCAGTTTAACTATGGCTACACCTTC
TRBD2 | NA | TRBJ2-3 | 14 | TRBV28 | CATSLAGDADTQYF | TGTGCCACCTCACTAGCGGGGGACGCAGATACGCAGTATTTT
NA | few | TRBJ1-4 | 15 | TRBV5-5 | CASSSGGATNEKLFF | TGTGCCAGCAGTTCGGGAGGGGCCACTAATGAAAAACTGTTTTTT
TRBD2 | NA | TRBJ2-4 | 17 | TRBV5-1 | CASSLEAGGMSVNIQYF | TGCGCCAGCAGCTTGGAGGCGGGAGGGATGTCGGTGAACATTCAGTACTTC
NA | NA | TRBJ2-5 | 13 | TRBV24-1 | CAARGGKKETQYF | TGTGCCGCCCGCGGCGGGAAGAAAGAGACCCAGTACTTC
NA | NA | TRBJ2-6 | 18 | TRBV5-6 | CASSRLDSEQSGANVLTF | TGTGCCAGCAGCAGATTGGACAGCGAACAGTCTGGGGCCAACGTCCTGACTTTC
NA | few | TRBJ1-2 | 12 | TRBV29-1 | CSAGLTNYGYTF | TGCAGCGCCGGACTGACTAACTATGGCTACACCTTC
TRBD2 | many | TRBJ2-3 | 15 | TRBV7-9 | CASSYTSGGTDTQYF | TGTGCCAGCAGCTACACTAGCGGGGGGACAGATACGCAGTATTTT
NA | NA | TRBJ2-5 | 14 | TRBV28 | CASSRLRRRETQYF | TGTGCCAGCAGTCGCCTTCGGCGGCGTGAGACCCAGTACTTC
NA | once | TRBJ1-2 | 15 | TRBV11-2 | CASSLDTENPYGYTF | TGTGCCAGCAGCTTAGATACAGAAAACCCTTATGGCTACACCTTC
NA | few | TRBJ2-1 | 15 | TRBV29-1 | CSVDQAPGPDNEQFF | TGCAGCGTTGATCAGGCCCCGGGACCAGACAATGAGCAGTTCTTC
NA | few | TRBJ2-5 | 13 | TRBV20-1 | CSARVRRQETQYF | TGCAGTGCTAGAGTCCGGAGACAAGAGACCCAGTACTTC